These 17 T cell receptor beta chains originate from one sample sequenced in a study of blood T cell repertoires in COVID-19. Profiling relied on immunoSEQ multiplex PCR, and the TCRdb table lists in-frame clones only, not all of them. The sample includes about 270,000 clones, about 88% of them seen just once. Sequences were obtained from peripheral blood. Receptors were obtained from a woman aged 65 to 85 with COVID-19, enrolled during active disease.

As for this clone: One end of the junction fails to match germline, which may point to a read error. V usage is TRBV7-3 and J usage is TRBJ2-1; 11 positions match TRBD2. The CDR3 sequence is 15 residues long. Per germline, CDR1 SGHTA and CDR2 FQGTGA. In DNA form, the CDR3 reads TGTGCCAGCAGCCTAACTACTAGCGGGGGTAATGAGCAGTTCTTC. It translates to CASSLTTSGGNEQFF.

A few counts support this clone. V usage is TRBV18 and J usage is TRBJ1-1; D uncertain. The CDR3 totals 14 residues. V was trimmed by 2 bases and J by 2 bases, leaving 9 bases between them. Germline CDR1 is KGHSH and CDR2 is LQKENI. CDR3 residues: CASSPAGINTEAFF. The CDR3 DNA is TGTGCCAGCTCACCAGCGGGGATAAACACTGAAGCTTTCTTT.

The gene calls are TRBV13 and TRBJ2-1; TRBD2 matches 8 bases. In germline, CDR1 is PRHDT, CDR2 FYEKMQ (reference sequence). This CDR3 comprises 17 residues. The J segment lost 6 bases and the V segment lost 3 bases, leaving 13 bases of the junction unmatched. The CDR3 bases are TGTGCCAGCAGCTTTGGTACTAGCGGATCATATTCCAATGAGCAGTTCTTC. Its translation is CASSFGTSGSYSNEQFF.

A few counts support this clone. CDR3 in amino acids: CASSVQPGQGQTQYF. CDR3 bases: TGTGCCAGCAGCGTACAACCGGGACAGGGTCAGACCCAGTACTTC. The V and J genes are TRBV3-1 (or the pseudogene TRBV3-2) and TRBJ2-5; 9 bases map to TRBD1. Trimming took 5 bases from V and 6 from J; bases not matched to a gene: 10. The CDR3 length is 15 residues. Germline CDR1 is LGHDT and CDR2 is YNNKEL (reference sequence).

The chain recombines TRBV5-1 with TRBJ2-1; TRBD2 agrees at 8 bases. Trimming at V came to 4 bases and at J to 3 bases, leaving 3 bases not matched to a gene. This CDR3 spans 14 amino acids. CDR1 is SGHRS, CDR2 YFSETQ, per germline. CDR3 in amino acids: CASSQTSVYNEQFF. The CDR3 coding sequence is TGCGCCAGCAGCCAGACTAGCGTCTACAATGAGCAGTTCTTC.

The chain joins TRBV6-2 or TRBV6-3 to TRBJ1-1; D call uncertain. This CDR3 is 16 amino acids long. Trimming took 5 bases from V and 1 from J, leaving 17 bases between them. Per the germline V gene, CDR1 is MNHEY and CDR2 is SVGEGT. CDR3 in amino acids: CASSQTSWRWNTEAFF. The CDR3 DNA follows: TGTGCCAGCAGTCAGACTTCTTGGCGGTGGAACACTGAAGCTTTCTTT.

V and J are TRBV19 and TRBJ1-1; tentatively, D is TRBD1 (5 bases). Germline CDR1 LNHDA, CDR2 SQIVND (reference sequence). The CDR3 extends over 13 amino acids. Trimming cost V 9 bases and J 4 bases, with 15 bases left between them. The CDR3 DNA follows: TGTGCCAGCGATTACCAGGGTGGCACTGAAGCTTTCTTT. It codes for CASDYQGGTEAFF. Complete variable domain (other parts from reference TRBV19 and TRBJ1-1): DGGITQSPKYLFRKEGQNVTLSCEQNLNHDAMYWYRQDPGQGLRLIYYSQIVNDFQKGDIAEGYSVSREKKESFPLTVTSAQKNPTAFYLCASDYQGGTEAFFGQGTRLTVV.

This clone was seen once. The J gene is TRBJ1-4, the V gene TRBV20-1; D uncertain. In germline, CDR1 is DFQATT, CDR2 SNEGSKA (reference sequence). The CDR3 loop spans 13 amino acids. The ends were cut back, 3 bases at V and 4 bases at J, with 9 bases in the middle. The CDR3 here is CSASFQVNEKLFF. The CDR3 nucleotides read TGCAGTGCTAGTTTCCAGGTTAATGAAAAACTGTTTTTT.

In its sample, this clone was seen once. The gene calls are TRBV19 and TRBJ2-1; D is possibly TRBD1 (7 bases). The CDR3 covers 16 residues. Between the trimmed V and J ends, which lost 3 bases and 0 bases, there was a span of 12 bases. CDR1 and CDR2 (germline): LNHDA, SQIVND (reference sequence). The CDR3 DNA follows: TGTGCCAGTAGTATCCCAGGGGGGAGCTCCTACAATGAGCAGTTCTTC. Protein: CASSIPGGSSYNEQFF.

The rearrangement joins TRBV9 to TRBJ1-2; 7 bases align to TRBD1. V trimming: 2 bases; J trimming: 3 bases; junction bases outside the gene matches: 4. The length of the CDR3 is 14 residues. Germline V lookup: CDR1 SGDLS, CDR2 YYNGEE. The CDR3 loop reads CASSVGQGDYGYTF. CDR3 bases: TGTGCCAGCAGCGTTGGGCAGGGGGACTATGGCTACACCTTC.

With regard to this clone: The same CDR3 arises from other DNA sequences in this sample as well. This sequence joins TRBV5-1 and TRBJ2-5; 15 bases line up with TRBD2. The CDR3 spans 16 residues. V lost 4 bases, J lost 2 bases, and 3 bases stayed unmatched. The germline V gene encodes CDR1 SGHRS and CDR2 YFSETQ. CDR3 protein: CASSPGLAGGQETQYF. CDR3 DNA sequence: TGCGCCAGCAGCCCTGGACTAGCGGGGGGGCAAGAGACCCAGTACTTC.

J is TRBJ2-1 and V is TRBV13; 9 nucleotides line up with TRBD1. The V gene end was trimmed by 5 bases and the J gene end by 7 bases; junction bases not matched to a gene: 12. The CDR3 covers 16 residues. Germline-derived CDR1 and CDR2 are PRHDT and FYEKMQ (reference sequence). CDR3 sequence: CASSPRSGTGINEQFF. The DNA for the CDR3 is TGTGCCAGCAGCCCCCGTTCCGGGACAGGGATTAATGAGCAGTTCTTC. Combining the CDR3 with reference TRBV13 and TRBJ2-1 gives the whole variable domain AAGVIQSPRHLIKEKRETATLKCYPIPRHDTVYWYQQGPGQDPQFLISFYEKMQSDKGSIPDRFSAQQFSDYHSELNMSSLELGDSALYFCASSPRSGTGINEQFFGPGTRLTVL.

The chain employs TRBV24-1 and TRBJ2-1; D is ambiguous. The ends were cut back, 4 bases at V and 10 bases at J, with 10 bases in the middle. The CDR3 sequence is 12 residues long. Germline values: CDR1 KGHDR, CDR2 SFDVKD. The CDR3 bases are TGTGCCACCAGTGAGCCATCGCGAGAGCAGTTCTTC. Protein product: CATSEPSREQFF.

V is TRBV5-1 and J is TRBJ2-1, with 7 bases fitting TRBD2. V shed 3 bases, J shed 5 bases, and the junction held 2 bases outside the gene matches. This CDR3 is 13 amino acids long. Germline V gene data show CDR1 as SGHRS and CDR2 as YFSETQ. CDR3 sequence: CASSYGGNNEQFF. CDR3 DNA sequence: TGCGCCAGCAGCTACGGGGGGAACAATGAGCAGTTCTTC.

The CDR3 DNA follows: TGTGCCAGCAGCCGAGCGGGGAGATCCTACGAGCAGTACTTC. Protein: CASSRAGRSYEQYF. The V gene is TRBV3-1 (or the pseudogene TRBV3-2), the J gene TRBJ2-7, with 7 nucleotides matching TRBD2. The CDR3 contains 14 residues. V was clipped by 4 bases and J by 1 base; unmatched bases: 4. The germline V gene has CDR1 LGHDT and CDR2 YNNKEL (reference sequence).

The genes are TRBV5-4 and TRBJ1-2; tentative D call: TRBD1 (6 bases). V was clipped by 0 bases and J by 6 bases, with 9 bases between them. The germline CDR1 and CDR2 sequences are SGHNT and YYREEE (reference sequence). This CDR3 region has 13 residues. The CDR3 region is CASSLDTGNGYTF. CDR3 DNA: TGTGCCAGCAGCTTGGACACAGGGAATGGCTACACCTTC.

This chain links TRBV28 with TRBJ1-2; 8 nucleotides agree with TRBD1. Germline CDR1 MDHEN, CDR2 SYDVKM. The CDR3 covers 16 residues. The trim removed 4 bases at V and 8 bases at J, leaving 15 bases unmatched. The CDR3 coding sequence is TGTGCCAGCAGTTCCATGACAGGGGAGGTTCGGTACGGCTACACCTTC. Translated, it gives CASSSMTGEVRYGYTF.